A selection of T cell receptor beta chains follows, all from one sample in a study of T-cell memory formation after mild COVID-19. TCRdb independently ran MiXCR on the 5' RACE reads; one entry per CDR3 protein. This table holds roughly 340,000 distinct CDR3 sequences, roughly 20% found once. Specimen: PBMCs or a T cell subset sorted from them (not recorded which). The receptors come from a man aged 18-30 years who had mild COVID-19 (a few samples of this study predate the infection). Cell type and time point are not known. Each CDR3 is given with its conserved first and last residue. D genes are given only for firm matches. Clone size is stated in some rows and not others, as once, few, many or a class when expanded.

v_call	j_call	clone_size	d_call	cdr3_aa	cdr3_nt
TRBV5-1	TRBJ1-4	.	TRBD1	CASSKGTGGMYEKLFF	TGCGCCAGCAGCAAGGGGACAGGGGGCATGTATGAAAAACTGTTTTTT
TRBV12-3/TRBV12-4	TRBJ2-1	.	TRBD2	CASSFRPRGYYNEQFF	TGTGCCAGCAGTTTTCGACCGCGGGGGTACTACAATGAGCAGTTCTTC
TRBV27	TRBJ1-2	.	TRBD1	CASTGGGGSGYTF	TGTGCCAGTACAGGGGGCGGGGGGAGCGGCTACACCTTC
TRBV20-1	TRBJ2-4	.	.	CSAPRDIQYF	TGCAGTGCCCCGAGGGACATTCAGTACTTC
TRBV4-1	TRBJ2-5	few	TRBD1	CASSHGTGEGTQYF	TGCGCCAGCAGCCACGGGACAGGTGAAGGGACCCAGTACTTC
TRBV27	TRBJ1-6	once	TRBD1	CASSPPGQRGSPLHF	TGTGCCAGCAGCCCACCGGGACAGAGGGGTTCACCCCTCCACTTT
TRBV20-1	TRBJ2-1	.	TRBD2	CSASSGESGANEQFF	TGCAGTGCCAGCAGCGGAGAGAGCGGGGCAAATGAGCAGTTCTTC
TRBV5-1	TRBJ1-5	.	.	CASSLAGIQPQHF	TGCGCCAGCAGCTTGGCGGGGATCCAGCCCCAGCATTTT
TRBV2	TRBJ2-3	.	.	CASRQGETDTQYF	TGTGCCAGCAGGCAGGGAGAGACAGATACGCAGTATTTT
TRBV7-8	TRBJ2-4	.	TRBD2	CASSLGFVGLAGGRNVKNIQYF	TGTGCCAGCAGCTTAGGATTTGTGGGACTAGCGGGGGGGCGGAATGTCAAAAACATTCAGTACTTC
TRBV4-3	TRBJ2-1	few	.	CASSQDLFYNEQFF	TGCGCCAGCAGCCAAGACTTATTTTACAATGAGCAGTTCTTC
TRBV5-5	TRBJ1-5	few	TRBD1	CASSLVSAGGNQPQHF	TGTGCCAGCAGCTTGGTGTCGGCAGGGGGTAATCAGCCCCAGCATTTT
TRBV3-1	TRBJ1-5	few	.	CASSPLSRGQPQHF	TGTGCCAGCAGCCCTCTCTCCCGGGGTCAGCCCCAGCATTTT
TRBV27	TRBJ2-7	.	.	CASSLGLNYEQYF	TGTGCCAGCAGTTTGGGACTGAACTACGAGCAGTACTTC
TRBV6-6	TRBJ1-2	.	TRBD1	CASSPGQGSHGYTF	TGTGCCAGCAGTCCGGGACAGGGGAGTCATGGCTACACCTTC
TRBV5-1	TRBJ2-5	.	TRBD1	CASSLETGWETQYF	TGCGCCAGCAGCTTGGAGACAGGGTGGGAGACCCAGTACTTC
TRBV12-3/TRBV12-4	TRBJ1-5	.	.	CASSLGGFLPQHF	TGTGCCAGCAGTTTGGGGGGTTTTCTGCCCCAGCATTTT
TRBV18	TRBJ2-6	.	.	CASSPGQPISGANVLTF	TGTGCCAGCTCACCAGGGCAGCCAATCTCTGGGGCCAACGTCCTGACTTTC
TRBV15	TRBJ2-2	once	.	CATSARRTGELFF	TGTGCCACCAGCGCCCGGAGAACCGGGGAGCTGTTTTTT
TRBV20-1	TRBJ2-1	.	.	CSARDGSYNEQFF	TGCAGTGCTAGAGACGGTTCCTACAATGAGCAGTTCTTC
TRBV4-2	TRBJ2-5	many	TRBD2	CASSRDGSSGGYETQYF	TGTGCCAGCAGCCGAGACGGTTCTAGCGGGGGTTATGAGACCCAGTACTTC
TRBV7-9	TRBJ2-5	few	.	CASSLTRRWKETQYF	TGTGCCAGCAGCTTAACCCGAAGGTGGAAAGAGACCCAGTACTTC
TRBV4-3	TRBJ2-5	few	.	CASSQDLRGETQYF	TGCGCCAGCAGCCAAGACCTTCGGGGAGAGACCCAGTACTTC
TRBV20-1	TRBJ2-3	few	TRBD2	CSASVAGGTDTQYF	TGCAGTGCTAGCGTAGCGGGGGGCACAGATACGCAGTATTTT
TRBV5-1	TRBJ2-1	many	.	CASSLERTVNEQFF	TGCGCCAGCAGCTTGGAGAGGACAGTCAATGAGCAGTTCTTC
TRBV7-3	TRBJ2-1	many	.	CASSLNSYNEQFF	TGTGCCAGCAGCTTAAACTCCTACAATGAGCAGTTCTTC
TRBV7-9	TRBJ2-3	.	TRBD2	CASKAGSGEITQYF	TGTGCCAGCAAAGCGGGGAGCGGGGAGATTACGCAGTATTTT
TRBV6-5	TRBJ2-3	many	TRBD2	CASSYSPRGGRDTQYF	TGTGCCAGCAGTTACTCGCCGCGGGGGGGCAGGGATACGCAGTATTTT
TRBV13	TRBJ2-3	many	TRBD2	CASSFTTSGGTDTQYF	TGTGCCAGCAGCTTCACGACTAGCGGGGGCACAGATACGCAGTATTTT
TRBV12-3/TRBV12-4	TRBJ2-2	few	.	CATGKDTGELFF	TGTGCCACAGGGAAGGACACCGGGGAGCTGTTTTTT
TRBV12-3/TRBV12-4	TRBJ1-2	few	.	CASSLDTARGYTF	TGTGCCAGCAGTCTGGACACCGCTCGGGGCTACACCTTC
TRBV6-5	TRBJ1-1	.	.	CATCPGHTNTEAFF	TGTGCCACCTGTCCGGGACACACGAACACTGAAGCTTTCTTT
TRBV6-6	TRBJ2-7	.	TRBD1	CASSLRGPNYEQYF	TGTGCCAGCAGTTTGAGGGGGCCCAACTACGAGCAGTACTTC
TRBV7-9	TRBJ2-7	few	.	CASSLVQIYEQYF	TGTGCCAGCAGCTTAGTACAGATCTACGAGCAGTACTTC
TRBV29-1	TRBJ2-1	few	.	CSTTGRSYNEQFF	TGCAGCACAACCGGGCGCAGCTACAATGAGCAGTTCTTC
TRBV3-1	TRBJ2-7	.	.	CASSLSIAGDEQYF	TGTGCCAGCAGCCTGAGCATAGCCGGGGACGAGCAGTACTTC
TRBV29-1	TRBJ1-2	.	.	CSVEAPVYGYTF	TGCAGCGTTGAGGCACCCGTCTATGGCTACACCTTC
TRBV4-1	TRBJ1-5	few	.	CASSLYQGRNQPQHF	TGCGCCAGCAGTCTATATCAGGGGAGAAATCAGCCCCAGCATTTT
TRBV11-3	TRBJ2-1	few	TRBD2	CASSLDQGGTSAGNEQFF	TGTGCCAGCAGCTTAGATCAGGGAGGGACTAGCGCGGGCAATGAGCAGTTCTTC
TRBV5-1	TRBJ1-4	.	TRBD1	CASSLFGTGGLGEKLFF	TGCGCCAGCAGCTTGTTCGGGACAGGGGGCCTAGGAGAAAAACTGTTTTTT
TRBV6-5	TRBJ2-7	few	TRBD1	CASNQRDRGHEQYF	TGTGCCAGCAACCAGAGGGACAGGGGCCACGAGCAGTACTTC
TRBV4-3	TRBJ1-1	.	.	CASSQEVMQVNTEAFF	TGCGCCAGCAGCCAAGAGGTCATGCAGGTGAACACTGAAGCTTTCTTT
TRBV5-1	TRBJ1-1	few	.	CASSLYDSMNTEAFF	TGCGCCAGCAGCTTGTATGACAGTATGAACACTGAAGCTTTCTTT
TRBV24-1	TRBJ2-2	few	.	CATSDFPGELFF	TGTGCCACCAGTGATTTTCCCGGGGAGCTGTTTTTT
TRBV7-9	TRBJ1-2	.	.	CASAPGAGYGYTF	TGTGCCAGCGCCCCGGGGGCGGGTTATGGCTACACCTTC
TRBV7-9	TRBJ2-3	few	TRBD2	CASSQTSPVQSDTQYF	TGTGCCAGCAGCCAGACTAGCCCAGTACAGTCAGATACGCAGTATTTT
TRBV5-1	TRBJ2-7	few	TRBD1	CASSFLRGRVSYEQYF	TGCGCCAGCAGCTTCCTCAGGGGGCGGGTATCCTACGAGCAGTACTTC
TRBV21-1	TRBJ1-1	few	.	CASSRGMEAFF	TGTGCCAGCAGCAGGGGGATGGAAGCTTTCTTT
TRBV5-5	TRBJ2-3	many	.	CASSSTPDTQYF	TGTGCCAGCAGTTCGACCCCAGATACGCAGTATTTT
TRBV5-1	TRBJ2-5	once	.	CASSLSGGWQETQYF	TGCGCCAGCAGCTTGTCAGGGGGGTGGCAAGAGACCCAGTACTTC
TRBV4-1	TRBJ1-1	few	.	CASSQDLTDASGTEAFF	TGCGCCAGCAGCCAAGATTTGACAGACGCCTCGGGGACTGAAGCTTTCTTT
TRBV19	TRBJ2-6	many	.	CASSEAGANVLTF	TGTGCCAGTAGTGAAGCTGGGGCCAACGTCCTGACTTTC
TRBV12-3/TRBV12-4	TRBJ2-1	few	.	CASSPRPGRPHGNEQFF	TGTGCCAGCAGTCCCCGTCCTGGGCGCCCTCATGGGAATGAGCAGTTCTTC